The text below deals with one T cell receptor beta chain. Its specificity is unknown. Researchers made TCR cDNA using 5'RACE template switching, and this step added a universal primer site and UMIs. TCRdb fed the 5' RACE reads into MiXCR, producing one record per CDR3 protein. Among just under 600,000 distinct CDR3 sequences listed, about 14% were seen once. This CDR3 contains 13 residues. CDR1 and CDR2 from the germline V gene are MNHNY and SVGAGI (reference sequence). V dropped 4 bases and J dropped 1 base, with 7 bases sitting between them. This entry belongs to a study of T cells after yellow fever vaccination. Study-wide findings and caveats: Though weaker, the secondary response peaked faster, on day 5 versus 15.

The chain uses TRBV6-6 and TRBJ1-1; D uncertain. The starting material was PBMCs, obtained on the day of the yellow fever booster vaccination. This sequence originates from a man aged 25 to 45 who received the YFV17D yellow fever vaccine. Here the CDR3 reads CASSFQTNTEAFF. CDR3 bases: TGTGCCAGCAGTTTCCAGACGAACACTGAAGCTTTCTTT.